Below are 9 T cell receptor beta chains sequenced from a single sample in a study of T cells in Graves' hyperthyroidism and ophthalmopathy. Amplification yielded TCR beta CDR3 regions, with RNA transcripts as the source. The HTBI set primed first-round TCR CDR3 RT-PCR. A single record per CDR3 protein comes from TCRdb applying MiXCR to the multiplex PCR reads. The sample consists of more than 500,000 distinct CDR3 sequences, approximately 14% of them appearing once. The sample consisted of blood. Source of these receptors: a woman between 35 and 50 years old with Graves' hyperthyroidism.

Many counts were recorded for this clonotype. The junction and the germline gene differ at one end; a read error may be behind it. The chain employs TRBV27 and TRBJ2-5, with 15 bases fitting TRBD2. CDR1 MNHEY and CDR2 SMNVEV come from the germline V gene (reference sequence). This CDR3 spans 13 amino acids. In DNA, the CDR3 is TGTGCCAGCAGTCGGACTAGCGGGAGGGTTTTAGACTTC. Amino acid sequence: CASSRTSGRVLDF.

The V call is TRBV18, the J call TRBJ2-1; the D is unclear. The CDR3 has 11 residues. Germline-derived CDR1 and CDR2 are KGHSH and LQKENI. The V gene lost 2 bases and the J gene lost 9 bases, with 5 bases spanning the gap. The CDR3 DNA follows: TGTGCCAGCTCACCAGGGCCTGAGCAGTTCTTC. Its protein product is CASSPGPEQFF.

V and J are TRBV6-1 and TRBJ2-2, with D maybe TRBD2 (5 bases). This CDR3 spans 13 amino acids. With 10 bases removed from V and 0 bases from J, the gap between germline ends came to 9 bases. Germline V gene data show CDR1 as MNHNS and CDR2 as SASEGT. DNA for the CDR3: TGTGCCACCTTGGAGGCGAACACCGGGGAGCTGTTTTTT. It codes for CATLEANTGELFF.

This clonotype was seen repeatedly, ten times or more. The CDR3 coding sequence is TGTGCCAGCAGCGGGGACGCCCCGGACCATGAGCAGTTCTTC. Protein sequence: CASSGDAPDHEQFF. The chain is built from TRBV13 and TRBJ2-1; either TRBD1 or TRBD2 may supply D (5 bases each). The CDR3 runs 14 residues. Trimming took 5 bases from V and 8 from J, leaving 16 bases between them. Germline V gene lookup returns CDR1 PRHDT and CDR2 FYEKMQ (reference sequence).

This clonotype was picked up many times. The CDR3 loop is CASSPRTGNDQPQHF. CDR3 in DNA: TGTGCCAGCAGCCCTCGGACAGGGAATGATCAGCCCCAGCATTTT. The J gene is TRBJ1-5, the V gene TRBV3-1; 8 bases align to TRBD1. Germline V gene data show CDR1 as LGHDT and CDR2 as YNNKEL (reference sequence). The length of the CDR3 is 15 residues. After removal of 4 bases from V and 5 bases from J, the junction contained 7 bases not matched to a gene.

The V call is TRBV20-1, the J call TRBJ2-7; 9 bases are shared with TRBD2. This CDR3 contains 12 residues. The V segment lost 6 bases and the J segment 6 bases; nucleotides outside the gene matches: 6. CDR1 is DFQATT and CDR2 is SNEGSKA in the germline V gene (reference sequence). As DNA, the CDR3 is TGCAGTGCCATAGCGGGAGCCCGCGAGCAGTACTTC. It encodes CSAIAGAREQYF.

The gene calls are TRBV4-1 and TRBJ2-7; TRBD2 agrees at 7 bases. The CDR3 length is 14 residues. Germline V gene sequence: CDR1 MGHRA, CDR2 YSYEKL. Trimming removed 2 bases from V and 3 bases from J; junction bases left unmatched: 4. CDR3 DNA sequence: TGCGCCAGCAGCCAAATAGCGGGCGGCTACGAGCAGTACTTC. This translates into CASSQIAGGYEQYF.

This clonotype was seen many times. The chain links TRBV12-5 to TRBJ1-1; D uncertain. Germline CDR1 reads LGHNT; CDR2 reads FRNRAP. CDR3 length: 14 residues. V dropped 7 bases and J dropped 0 bases, with 12 bases sitting between them. The CDR3 here is CASADGYMNTEAFF. Here the CDR3 DNA reads TGTGCTAGTGCGGACGGCTACATGAACACTGAAGCTTTCTTT.

This clonotype was seen many times. The V call is TRBV18, the J call TRBJ2-3, with a weak D call TRBD1 (5 bases). Trimming took off 4 bases at V and 0 bases at J, with 8 bases between the two ends. This CDR3 has 14 amino acids. Germline V gives CDR1 KGHSH, CDR2 LQKENI. The CDR3 bases are TGTGCCAGCTCACGGACACAAAGCACAGATACGCAGTATTTT. This gives the protein CASSRTQSTDTQYF.